The 19 T cell receptor beta chains presented below share a single source sample, sequenced in a study of blood T cell repertoires in COVID-19. Using immunoSEQ multiplex PCR, the repertoire was profiled, and TCRdb retains in-frame clones only, with some absent. The sample lists around 130,000 clones, approximately 89% occurring once. The sample was peripheral blood. The source is a human donor in a cohort sampled during active COVID-19.

This clone was seen a few times. The junction departs from the called germline gene at one end, perhaps through a read error. The chain links TRBV7-7 to TRBJ1-1; the D is unclear. Germline CDR1 and CDR2: SSHAT and FNYEAQ (reference sequence). This CDR3 has 13 amino acids. The CDR3 region is CASSHNLNTEAFF. The CDR3, as DNA: TGTGCTAGCAGCCATAACTTAAACACTGAAGCTTTCTTT.

The table lists this clone with a few counts. The same CDR3 can be traced to other DNA sequences in this sample. The V gene is TRBV6-5, the J gene TRBJ1-2, with D tentatively TRBD1 (6 bases). Trimming stripped 4 bases from V and 8 bases from J, with 14 bases between. CDR3 size: 13 residues. CDR1 is MNHEY, CDR2 SVGAGI, per germline. CDR3 loop: CASSSGGGRGYTF. CDR3 in DNA: TGTGCCAGCAGTTCCGGGGGGGGCCGGGGCTACACCTTC.

J is TRBJ2-5 and V is TRBV12-3 or TRBV12-4; D perhaps matches TRBD2 (5 bases). The V gene lost 3 bases and the J gene lost 4 bases, with 6 bases spanning the gap. CDR3 length equals 12 residues. The DNA for the CDR3 is TGTGCCAGCAGTTTTGAGGGAGAGACCCAGTACTTC. Amino acid sequence: CASSFEGETQYF.

The J gene is TRBJ2-2, the V gene TRBV10-1; D is undetermined. Germline CDR1 reads WNHNN; CDR2 reads SYGVQD (reference sequence). The CDR3 loop spans 12 amino acids. V lost 5 bases, J lost 3 bases, and 4 bases lay in between. The CDR3 region is CASSSDTGELFF. CDR3 DNA sequence: TGCGCCAGCAGTAGCGACACCGGGGAGCTGTTTTTT.

The chain joins TRBV27 to TRBJ1-2; 9 bases map to TRBD1. The CDR3 sequence is 15 residues long. Germline V gene sequence: CDR1 MNHEY, CDR2 SMNVEV (reference sequence). The V gene end was trimmed by 0 bases and the J gene end by 6 bases; junction bases not matched to a gene: 5. DNA of the CDR3: TGTGCCAGCAGTTTATCGCCGACAGGGGGTAATGGCTACACCTTC. It is translated as CASSLSPTGGNGYTF.

The chain links TRBV19 to TRBJ1-1; D may be TRBD1 (6 bases). Trimming stripped 5 bases from V and 2 bases from J, with 12 bases between. The CDR3 is made up of 14 amino acids. Germline V gives CDR1 LNHDA, CDR2 SQIVND (reference sequence). CDR3 nucleotide sequence: TGTGCCAGTAGTGCCGGACAGCTAAACACTGAAGCTTTCTTT. Its protein is CASSAGQLNTEAFF.

This chain links TRBV6-2 or TRBV6-3 with TRBJ1-5; D is ambiguous. The germline gives CDR1 MNHEY, CDR2 SVGEGT. This CDR3 contains 16 residues. The V end lost 0 bases, the J end lost 6 bases, and 15 bases lay between the germline ends. CDR3 DNA: TGTGCCAGCAGTTACTCGATTTCCCCCCAGGCTCAGCCCCAGCATTTT. It yields the protein CASSYSISPQAQPQHF.

This chain connects TRBV9 to TRBJ1-1, with D possibly matching TRBD1 (5 bases). Looked up from germline, CDR1 is SGDLS and CDR2 is YYNGEE. The CDR3 runs 18 residues. The V and J ends lost 2 bases and 4 bases respectively, with 24 bases between them. CDR3 in DNA: TGTGCCAGCAGCGTGTCCGGGACGGCTCTTGAGCGGGTCACTGAAGCTTTCTTT. It codes for CASSVSGTALERVTEAFF.

The CDR3 here is CASRGTGVNSPLHF. CDR3 nucleotides: TGTGCCAGCAGGGGGACAGGGGTGAATTCACCCCTCCACTTT. The chain is built from TRBV27 and TRBJ1-6, with TRBD1 identical over 10 bases. CDR3 length equals 14 residues. From germline, CDR1 is MNHEY and CDR2 SMNVEV (reference sequence). Losses at the gene ends were 6 bases for V and 7 bases for J; bases not matched to a gene: 3.

The chain recombines TRBV18 with TRBJ1-5; D may be TRBD1 (5 bases). The germline gives CDR1 KGHSH, CDR2 LQKENI. The CDR3 totals 12 residues. The germline V and J ends were trimmed by 3 bases and 10 bases, with 10 bases remaining between them. DNA of the CDR3: TGTGCCAGCTCACCCATTCAGGGTCCCCAGCATTTT. This translates into CASSPIQGPQHF.

The chain recombines TRBV7-2 with TRBJ1-2, with 9 positions matching TRBD1. Losses at the gene ends were 2 bases for V and 4 bases for J; bases not matched to a gene: 5. In germline, CDR1 is SGHTA, CDR2 FQGNSA. The CDR3 length is 15 residues. CDR3 residues: CASSLTTGGGYGYTF. CDR3 nucleotides: TGTGCCAGCAGCTTAACGACAGGGGGAGGCTATGGCTACACCTTC.

The chain joins TRBV4-3 to TRBJ2-3; 8 bases match TRBD2. The V and J ends lost 0 bases and 0 bases, in that order; junction bases with no gene match: 2. Germline values: CDR1 LGHNA, CDR2 YSLEER. CDR3 size: 16 residues. The CDR3 sequence is CASSQEPSGSTDTQYF. The CDR3, as DNA: TGCGCCAGCAGCCAAGAGCCTAGCGGGAGCACAGATACGCAGTATTTT.

The V call is TRBV18, the J call TRBJ2-3; TRBD1 matches 10 bases. Germline V CDR1 and CDR2: KGHSH, LQKENI. The CDR3 has 15 residues. The ends lost 3 bases at V and 3 bases at J; junction bases unmatched: 3. The CDR3 loop is CASSPGQGVTDTQYF. DNA of the CDR3: TGTGCCAGCTCACCCGGACAGGGGGTTACAGATACGCAGTATTTT. Full variable domain (remainder filled in from reference TRBV18 and TRBJ2-3): NAGVMQNPRHLVRRRGQEARLRCSPMKGHSHVYWYRQLPEEGLKFMVYLQKENIIDESGMPKERFSAEFPKEGPSILRIQQVVRGDSAAYFCASSPGQGVTDTQYFGPGTRLTVL.

The gene calls are TRBV7-2 and TRBJ1-2; 8 nucleotides agree with TRBD1. Germline V gene sequence: CDR1 SGHTA, CDR2 FQGNSA. The CDR3 is made up of 13 amino acids. J lost 6 bases, V lost 2 bases, and 2 bases had no gene match. CDR3 residues: CASSLLTGDGYTF. The CDR3 bases are TGTGCCAGCAGCTTACTGACAGGGGATGGCTACACCTTC.

The chain carries TRBV11-3 and TRBJ2-2, with 9 bases aligning to TRBD2. V shed 1 base and J 6 bases; nucleotides not matched to a gene: 3. Per germline, CDR1 SGHNT and CDR2 YENEEA. The CDR3 contains 15 residues. The DNA of the CDR3 is TGTGCCAGCAGCTTAGGTGGACTAGCGTCCGGGGAGCTGTTTTTT. This codes for CASSLGGLASGELFF.

The chain links TRBV30 to TRBJ2-7; tentatively, D is TRBD2 (7 bases). Per the germline V gene, CDR1 is GTSNPN and CDR2 is SVGIG (reference sequence). With 4 bases removed from V and 6 bases from J, the gap between germline ends came to 10 bases. This CDR3 contains 11 residues. The CDR3 reads CAWNREGEQYV. CDR3 DNA sequence: TGTGCCTGGAACAGGGAGGGCGAGCAGTACGTC.

In its sample, this clone was seen a few times. V usage is TRBV12-5 and J usage is TRBJ1-1; TRBD1 is a possible D gene (6 bases). There are 15 residues in the CDR3. V was clipped by 5 bases and J by 2 bases, with 15 bases between them. Looked up from germline, CDR1 is LGHNT and CDR2 is FRNRAP. CDR3 sequence reads: CASGPRTDINTEAFF. The CDR3 region has the DNA TGTGCTAGTGGTCCCCGGACAGATATCAACACTGAAGCTTTCTTT.

The chain joins TRBV19 to TRBJ1-1, with unresolved D. This CDR3 contains 13 residues. V lost 6 bases to trimming and J lost 5 bases, with 13 bases between them. CDR1 and CDR2 from the germline V gene are LNHDA and SQIVND (reference sequence). DNA for the CDR3: TGTGCCAGTAGCGAGGGTGACTCGACTGAAGCTTTCTTT. Translation: CASSEGDSTEAFF.

This sequence joins TRBV30 and TRBJ2-1, with D tentatively TRBD2 (6 bases). Trimming pared 4 bases from V and 3 bases from J, leaving 10 bases between. The CDR3 contains 13 residues. Germline CDR1 GTSNPN, CDR2 SVGIG (reference sequence). The CDR3 sequence is CAWNLGGYNEQFF. DNA for the CDR3: TGTGCCTGGAATCTCGGGGGCTACAATGAGCAGTTCTTC.